Presented here are 29 T cell receptor beta chains from one specimen sequenced in a study of cytomegalovirus exposure and HLA in healthy donors. 60 Vbeta and 13 Jbeta primers were used in PCR. Produced via immunoSEQ multiplex PCR; TCRdb's table is partial and in-frame only. This sample carries roughly 140,000 clones, about four fifths of them seen once, and the ten largest clones take approximately 4%. The sequenced sample was PBMCs. These receptors were taken from a woman between 40 and 50 years old in good health and CMV-seropositive.

The chain has TRBV7-3 and TRBJ2-1, with TRBD2 as a possible D gene (6 bases). V was cut by 0 bases and J by 5 bases, with 14 bases left in between. Germline CDR1 and CDR2: SGHTA and FQGTGA. The CDR3 length is 16 residues. The CDR3 is CASSLTSGVGHNEQFF. In nucleotides, the CDR3 is TGTGCCAGCAGCTTAACTAGCGGCGTTGGACACAATGAGCAGTTCTTC.

This rearrangement joins TRBV18 to TRBJ2-1, with D tentatively TRBD1 (5 bases). The CDR3 extends over 14 amino acids. With 2 bases removed from V and 10 bases from J, the gap between germline ends came to 15 bases. Germline values: CDR1 KGHSH, CDR2 LQKENI. Here the CDR3 reads CASSPNGQGSEQFF. CDR3 nucleotide sequence: TGTGCCAGCTCACCAAATGGGCAGGGATCGGAGCAGTTCTTC.

This rearrangement joins TRBV5-5 to TRBJ1-1; the match to TRBD1 covers 8 bases. V gave up 4 bases and J gave up 4 bases; unmatched junction bases: 6. There are 14 residues in the CDR3. Per germline, CDR1 SGHKS and CDR2 YYEKEE (reference sequence). The CDR3 DNA is TGTGCCAGCAGCCCAAATACAGGGGGCACTGAAGCTTTCTTT. Its protein is CASSPNTGGTEAFF.

The rearrangement links TRBV28 to TRBJ2-1; no firm D call. Trimming stripped 7 bases from V and 8 bases from J, with 15 bases between. Germline loops: CDR1 MDHEN, CDR2 SYDVKM. The CDR3 extends over 13 amino acids. The CDR3 region has the DNA TGTGCCAGCAAGCTCCCGTCAGGCGATGAGCAGTTCTTC. It encodes CASKLPSGDEQFF.

The chain couples TRBV5-4 to TRBJ2-5, with TRBD2 identical over 10 bases. V lost 0 bases and J lost 5; bases outside the gene matches: 7. Germline values: CDR1 SGHNT, CDR2 YYREEE (reference sequence). The CDR3 sequence is 16 residues long. This CDR3 reads CASSLALAGVRETQYF. The CDR3 DNA reads as TGTGCCAGCAGCTTGGCCCTAGCGGGAGTTAGGGAGACCCAGTACTTC.

This sequence joins TRBV18 and TRBJ1-2; D is ambiguous. The CDR3 loop spans 13 amino acids. From germline, CDR1 is KGHSH and CDR2 LQKENI. V was clipped by 6 bases and J by 8 bases, with 16 bases between them. This CDR3 is CASSPGFAGGYTF. CDR3 nucleotide sequence: TGTGCCAGCTCCCCGGGTTTCGCGGGGGGCTACACCTTC.

This clone occurred once. Here the CDR3 DNA reads TGTGCCACCAGCCGCGGACAGGGACAAGAGACCCAGTACTTC. It translates to CATSRGQGQETQYF. J is TRBJ2-5 and V is TRBV15, with 8 bases fitting TRBD1. V lost 5 bases, J lost 2 bases, and 4 bases stayed unmatched. CDR1 and CDR2 from the germline V gene are LNHNV and YYDKDF (reference sequence). The CDR3 has 14 amino acids. Complete variable domain (other parts from reference TRBV15 and TRBJ2-5): DAMVIQNPRYQVTQFGKPVTLSCSQTLNHNVMYWYQQKSSQAPKLLFHYYDKDFNNEADTPDNFQSRRPNTSFCFLDIRSPGLGDTAMYLCATSRGQGQETQYFGPGTRLLVL.

This sequence joins TRBV2 and TRBJ2-7; TRBD1 might be the D (6 bases). V lost 1 base to trimming and J lost 2 bases, with 9 bases between them. Germline assignment: CDR1 SNHLY and CDR2 FYNNEI. CDR3 length: 14 amino acids. The DNA for the CDR3 is TGTGCCAGCAGTGAAGGGGACATTACCTACGAGCAGTACTTC. Translation gives CASSEGDITYEQYF.

The chain employs TRBV9 and TRBJ2-1; TRBD2 agrees at 12 bases. The CDR3 covers 15 residues. Germline V gene sequence: CDR1 SGDLS, CDR2 YYNGEE. V trimming: 0 bases; J trimming: 7 bases; junction bases outside the gene matches: 2. In DNA form, the CDR3 reads TGTGCCAGCAGCGTAGCTAGCGGGGGGGCGAATGAGCAGTTCTTC. Protein product: CASSVASGGANEQFF. The variable domain in full, completed from reference TRBV9 and TRBJ2-1, reads DSGVTQTPKHLITATGQRVTLRCSPRSGDLSVYWYQQSLDQGLQFLIQYYNGEERAKGNILERFSAQQFPDLHSELNLSSLELGDSALYFCASSVASGGANEQFFGPGTRLTVL.

This clone has just one count. The chain is built from TRBV2 and TRBJ2-1; D unresolved. Germline CDR1 is SNHLY and CDR2 is FYNNEI. V lost 3 bases and J 5 bases, leaving 11 bases between the germline ends. CDR3 size: 14 residues. The CDR3 region has the DNA TGTGCCAGCAGTGATGGGCAGGATAACAATGAGCAGTTCTTC. It specifies CASSDGQDNNEQFF.

This clone was observed a single time. Here the CDR3 DNA reads TGTGCCAGCAGCTTAGCTGCGGGACAGGGTAATTCACCCCTCCACTTT. As protein: CASSLAAGQGNSPLHF. The V call is TRBV7-9, the J call TRBJ1-6; 9 bases are a match to TRBD1. Germline CDR1 SEHNR, CDR2 FQNEAQ (reference sequence). The CDR3 runs to 16 residues. V trimming: 0 bases; J trimming: 6 bases; junction bases outside the gene matches: 3.

This clone was seen once. The chain carries TRBV30 and TRBJ2-3, with 7 positions matching TRBD2. The CDR3 length is 14 residues. The germline V gene has CDR1 GTSNPN and CDR2 SVGIG (reference sequence). The ends lost 5 bases at V and 0 bases at J; junction bases unmatched: 5. CDR3: CAWGTISSTDTQYF. CDR3 nucleotide sequence: TGTGCCTGGGGGACTATATCTAGCACAGATACGCAGTATTTT.

This rearrangement joins TRBV7-2 to TRBJ2-4, with a tentative D call TRBD2 (6 bases). Trimming removed 3 bases from V and 5 bases from J, with 14 bases in between. CDR3 size: 15 residues. Germline V lookup: CDR1 SGHTA, CDR2 FQGNSA. The DNA of the CDR3 is TGTGCCAGCAGCTTTAGGGCTTGGGGGGAAAACATTCAGTACTTC. Protein: CASSFRAWGENIQYF.

This clone was detected a few times. This chain joins TRBV5-6 and TRBJ1-2; TRBD1 aligns across 7 bases. The J segment lost 0 bases and the V segment lost 3 bases, leaving 2 bases of the junction unmatched. The CDR3 runs to 14 residues. From germline, CDR1 is SGHDT and CDR2 YYEEEE. As DNA, the CDR3 is TGTGCCAGCAGCTCCGACAGGGCTAACTATGGCTACACCTTC. It yields the protein CASSSDRANYGYTF.

This clone was observed a few times. The chain combines TRBV21-1 with TRBJ1-1; TRBD1 reflects the table's D call only, with no check against the DNA. TRBV21-1 is classified as a pseudogene. This CDR3 has 17 amino acids. CDR3 in amino acids: CASSVRDRAAGYTEAFF. The CDR3 DNA sequence: TGTGCCAGCAGCGTGAGGGACAGGGCTGCTGGGTACACTGAAGCTTTCTTT.

The chain combines TRBV5-1 with TRBJ2-7, with 10 bases matching TRBD1. Germline assignment: CDR1 SGHRS and CDR2 YFSETQ. V trimming: 0 bases; J trimming: 2 bases; junction bases outside the gene matches: 5. CDR3 length: 16 residues. The CDR3 is CASSLAGDRGAYEQYF. In DNA, the CDR3 is TGCGCCAGCAGCTTGGCTGGGGACAGGGGAGCCTACGAGCAGTACTTC.

The chain's CDR3 is CASSHRYYEQYF. In DNA form, the CDR3 reads TGTGCCAGCAGCCACAGATACTACGAGCAGTACTTC. The V call is TRBV28, the J call TRBJ2-7; D remains unclear. This CDR3 comprises 12 residues. V lost 6 bases to trimming and J lost 3 bases, with 9 bases between them. CDR1 is MDHEN and CDR2 is SYDVKM in the germline V gene. Together with reference TRBV28 and TRBJ2-7, the CDR3 gives the full variable domain: DVKVTQSSRYLVKRTGEKVFLECVQDMDHENMFWYRQDPGLGLRLIYFSYDVKMKEKGDIPEGYSVSREKKERFSLILESASTNQTSMYLCASSHRYYEQYFGPGTRLTVT.

This clone was recorded a few times. The gene calls are TRBV11-2 and TRBJ1-1, with D perhaps TRBD1 (6 bases). CDR1 and CDR2 from the germline V gene are SGHAT and FQNNGV. V was cut by 5 bases and J by 1 base, with 8 bases left in between. The CDR3 length is 13 residues. In nucleotides, the CDR3 is TGTGCCAGCAGCGAGGACAGGAACACTGAAGCTTTCTTT. Residues: CASSEDRNTEAFF.

The V and J genes are TRBV5-4 and TRBJ2-1, with a tentative D call TRBD1 (7 bases). CDR3 length: 14 residues. The V and J ends lost 8 bases and 6 bases respectively, with 18 bases between them. Germline loops: CDR1 SGHNT, CDR2 YYREEE (reference sequence). The CDR3 reads CASFRGVEANEQFF. The CDR3 DNA is TGTGCCAGTTTCAGGGGGGTCGAAGCCAATGAGCAGTTCTTC.

About this clone: The same CDR3 is also encoded by other DNA sequences in this sample. This chain joins TRBV2 and TRBJ1-2; no reliable D call. Deletions cut 3 bases from V and 0 bases from J, with 5 bases between. Germline-derived CDR1 and CDR2 are SNHLY and FYNNEI. The CDR3 is made up of 13 amino acids. The CDR3 protein is CASSEQANYGYTF. Written as DNA, the CDR3 is TGTGCCAGCAGTGAGCAGGCTAACTATGGCTACACCTTC.

The chain uses TRBV5-1 and TRBJ2-1; a weak D match, TRBD2 (5 bases). The CDR3 totals 17 residues. Deletions cut 0 bases from V and 4 bases from J, with 17 bases between. Per germline, CDR1 SGHRS and CDR2 YFSETQ. The CDR3 loop reads CASSLAGRPGRYNEQFF. Here the CDR3 DNA reads TGCGCCAGCAGCTTGGCCGGACGTCCGGGAAGGTACAATGAGCAGTTCTTC.

This clone came up a few times. This sequence joins TRBV19 and TRBJ1-5; the D is unclear. CDR3 length: 12 amino acids. V was cut by 8 bases and J by 7 bases, with 12 bases left in between. Germline V gene sequence: CDR1 LNHDA, CDR2 SQIVND (reference sequence). The CDR3 bases are TGTGCCAGTTCTCCCTTGAGCCAGCCCCAGCATTTT. It is translated as CASSPLSQPQHF.

The sample holds a few counts of this clone. This chain links TRBV19 with TRBJ2-1; D call uncertain. V was cut by 3 bases and J by 0 bases, with 9 bases left in between. The CDR3 runs to 15 residues. Germline CDR1 reads LNHDA; CDR2 reads SQIVND (reference sequence). The CDR3: CASSIDLGSYNEQFF. The CDR3 DNA sequence: TGTGCCAGTAGTATTGACTTAGGCTCCTACAATGAGCAGTTCTTC.

The V and J genes are TRBV6-5 and TRBJ2-3, with TRBD2 matching 7 bases. Trimming cost V 2 bases and J 4 bases; bases outside gene matches: 6. This CDR3 is 15 amino acids long. CDR1 and CDR2 from the germline V gene are MNHEY and SVGAGI. CDR3 in DNA: TGTGCCAGCAGTTACCAAGGACTAGTCTCAGATACGCAGTATTTT. Its translation: CASSYQGLVSDTQYF.

V usage is TRBV28 and J usage is TRBJ2-7; TRBD2 agrees at 7 bases. V shed 6 bases, J shed 3 bases, and the junction held 5 bases outside the gene matches. Germline assignment: CDR1 MDHEN and CDR2 SYDVKM. The CDR3 loop spans 13 amino acids. CDR3 nucleotide sequence: TGTGCCAGCAGACCCTCGGGGGGCTACGAGCAGTACTTC. This encodes CASRPSGGYEQYF.

This clone was counted only a few times. The rearrangement links TRBV10-3 to TRBJ1-1; D gene ambiguous. The ends were cut back, 2 bases at V and 0 bases at J, with 10 bases in the middle. The CDR3 has 15 residues. Germline CDR1 ENHRY, CDR2 SYGVKD. The CDR3 nucleotides are TGTGCCATCAGTGAGCGGGTGCAGATGAACACTGAAGCTTTCTTT. Translated: CAISERVQMNTEAFF.

The chain combines TRBV21-1 with TRBJ2-3; the table names TRBD2, a call not compared with the DNA. TRBV21-1 is an annotated pseudogene. This CDR3 has 15 residues. Here the CDR3 DNA reads TGTGCCAGCAGCAGTTCAGCGCGAAGCACAGATACGCAGTATTTT. This codes for CASSSSARSTDTQYF.

This clone was observed at least ten times. V is TRBV19 and J is TRBJ2-1; D call uncertain. The CDR3 totals 15 residues. Germline lookup yields CDR1 LNHDA and CDR2 SQIVND (reference sequence). V lost 3 bases, J lost 4 bases, and 13 bases lay in between. CDR3 amino acids: CASSIGLQGYNEQFF. CDR3 bases: TGTGCCAGTAGTATTGGGCTTCAAGGTTACAATGAGCAGTTCTTC.

The J gene is TRBJ2-3, the V gene TRBV6-5, with TRBD2 matching 7 bases. CDR3 size: 16 residues. Germline V lookup: CDR1 MNHEY, CDR2 SVGAGI. J was trimmed by 2 bases and V by 4 bases; bases with no gene match: 9. Here the CDR3 DNA reads TGTGCCAGCAGTTCGTCGGGGGGTAGCACCACAGATACGCAGTATTTT. Protein: CASSSSGGSTTDTQYF.